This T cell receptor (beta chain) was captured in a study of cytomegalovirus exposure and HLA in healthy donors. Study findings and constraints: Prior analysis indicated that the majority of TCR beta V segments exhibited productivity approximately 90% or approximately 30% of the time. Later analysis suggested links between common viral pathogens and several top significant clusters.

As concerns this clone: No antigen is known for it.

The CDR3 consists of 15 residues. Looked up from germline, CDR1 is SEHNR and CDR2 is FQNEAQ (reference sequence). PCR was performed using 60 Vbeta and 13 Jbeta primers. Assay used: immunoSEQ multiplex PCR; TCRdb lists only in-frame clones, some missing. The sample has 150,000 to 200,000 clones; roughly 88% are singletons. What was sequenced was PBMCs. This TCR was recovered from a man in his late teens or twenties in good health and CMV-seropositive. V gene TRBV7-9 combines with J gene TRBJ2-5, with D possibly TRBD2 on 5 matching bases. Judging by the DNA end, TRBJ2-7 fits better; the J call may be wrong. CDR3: CASSSSGGPTYEQYF. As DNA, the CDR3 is TGTGCCAGCAGCTCCAGCGGTGGGCCAACCTACGAGCAGTACTTC.